Detailed here is one T cell receptor (beta chain). No antigen is known for it. Clones were sequenced by immunoSEQ multiplex PCR, and TCRdb holds only the in-frame ones, with some missing. The repertoire holds tens of thousands of clones, with around 92% as singletons. This sample is part of a study of graft-versus-host responses after intestinal transplantation. Broader study findings: The authors found GvH clones in recipient marrow, some appearing first in ileum or blood. Among circulating GvH clones, peak levels were associated with early post-transplant declines in HvG clones.

V lost 1 base and J 8 bases, leaving 11 bases between the germline ends. Germline loops: CDR1 SGHTA, CDR2 FQGNSA. The CDR3 is made up of 13 amino acids. The chain carries TRBV7-2 and TRBJ1-2; D perhaps matches TRBD1 (5 bases). The source material was unstimulated CD4+ T cells sorted from spleen or lymph node cells, sampled before intestinal transplant. This TCR was sampled from a human donor who received an intestinal transplant. This CDR3 is CASSLDAGLGYTF. DNA of the CDR3: TGTGCCAGCAGCTTAGATGCAGGGCTGGGCTACACCTTC.